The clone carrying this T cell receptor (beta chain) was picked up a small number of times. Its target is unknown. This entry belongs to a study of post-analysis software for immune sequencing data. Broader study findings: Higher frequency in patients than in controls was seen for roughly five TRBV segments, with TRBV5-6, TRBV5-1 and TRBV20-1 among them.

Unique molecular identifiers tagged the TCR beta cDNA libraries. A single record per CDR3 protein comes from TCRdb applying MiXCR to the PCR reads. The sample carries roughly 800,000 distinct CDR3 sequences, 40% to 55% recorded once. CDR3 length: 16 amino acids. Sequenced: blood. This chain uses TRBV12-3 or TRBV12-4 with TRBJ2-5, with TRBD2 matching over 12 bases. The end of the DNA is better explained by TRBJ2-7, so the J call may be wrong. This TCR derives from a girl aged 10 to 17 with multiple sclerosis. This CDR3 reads CASSHRTSGTLYEQYF. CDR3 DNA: TGTGCCAGCAGTCACCGGACTAGCGGGACTCTTTACGAGCAGTACTTC.